The 23 T cell receptor beta chains given below trace back to one sample, sequenced in a study of early T cells in non-severe SARS-CoV-2 infection. MiXCR, run by TCRdb on the 5' RACE reads, gives a single entry per CDR3 protein. The repertoire holds tens of thousands of distinct CDR3 sequences, with under 8% as singletons. The starting material was whole blood, obtained at baseline. These receptors originate from an adult who was a healthcare worker with PCR-confirmed SARS-CoV-2 infection or an uninfected control (not recorded which).

The V call is TRBV10-1, the J call TRBJ2-7; 9 positions match TRBD1. The CDR3 runs to 15 residues. The trim removed 6 bases at V and 0 bases at J, leaving 6 bases unmatched. CDR1 is WNHNN and CDR2 is SYGVQD in the germline V gene (reference sequence). CDR3 protein: CASSPGTGTSYEQYF. CDR3 DNA sequence: TGCGCCAGCAGCCCCGGGACAGGGACCTCCTACGAGCAGTACTTC.

This clonotype has a count of ten or more. This chain joins TRBV5-3 and TRBJ1-1; D is unclear. TRBV5-3 is an open reading frame, and its role is uncertain. The V end was cut by 1 base, the J end by 2 bases, with 15 bases between. CDR3 length: 16 residues. The CDR3 region is CARSLFDQPTNTEAFF. DNA for the CDR3: TGTGCCAGAAGCTTGTTTGACCAGCCAACCAACACTGAAGCTTTCTTT.

This clonotype was detected many times. The chain links TRBV5-5 to TRBJ1-5; D possibly corresponds to TRBD1 (6 bases). This CDR3 comprises 16 residues. Deletions cut 4 bases from V and 0 bases from J, with 14 bases between. Germline values: CDR1 SGHKS, CDR2 YYEKEE (reference sequence). CDR3 sequence: CASSPGRGGSNQPQHF. CDR3 DNA: TGTGCCAGCAGCCCCGGAAGAGGGGGTAGCAATCAGCCCCAGCATTTT.

This clonotype was observed at least ten times. This sequence joins TRBV9 and TRBJ2-7; no clear D. The CDR3 has 12 amino acids. V gave up 1 base and J gave up 6 bases, with 8 bases separating them. Germline V gene lookup returns CDR1 SGDLS and CDR2 YYNGEE. The chain's CDR3 is CASSVYRPEQYF. Here the CDR3 DNA reads TGTGCCAGCAGCGTATATCGGCCCGAGCAGTACTTC. The full variable domain, rest sourced from reference TRBV9 and TRBJ2-7, is DSGVTQTPKHLITATGQRVTLRCSPRSGDLSVYWYQQSLDQGLQFLIQYYNGEERAKGNILERFSAQQFPDLHSELNLSSLELGDSALYFCASSVYRPEQYFGPGTRLTVT.

This clonotype was seen at least ten times. The rearrangement links TRBV19 to TRBJ1-5; D gene uncertain. This CDR3 spans 12 amino acids. The V gene lost 5 bases and the J gene lost 4 bases, with 6 bases spanning the gap. Germline values: CDR1 LNHDA, CDR2 SQIVND (reference sequence). In nucleotides, the CDR3 is TGTGCCAGTAGTTCGACGAATCAGCCCCAGCATTTT. It is translated as CASSSTNQPQHF.

This clonotype has ten or more counts. The rearrangement joins TRBV7-2 to TRBJ2-3; D is unclear. Trimming cost V 5 bases and J 0 bases, with 6 bases left between them. Germline V gene lookup returns CDR1 SGHTA and CDR2 FQGNSA. The CDR3 is 13 amino acids. The CDR3 DNA follows: TGTGCCAGCAGCCTGCAGAGCACAGATACGCAGTATTTT. Protein product: CASSLQSTDTQYF.

This clonotype occurred a few times. This chain links TRBV20-1 with TRBJ2-3; D unclear. V was pared by 1 base and J by 0 bases, with 5 bases between. The CDR3 is 13 residues long. From germline, CDR1 is DFQATT and CDR2 SNEGSKA (reference sequence). The CDR3 spells CSARGESTDTQYF. As DNA, the CDR3 is TGCAGTGCTAGAGGGGAAAGCACAGATACGCAGTATTTT.

The chain recombines TRBV10-3 with TRBJ2-7; D gene unclear. The germline V gene encodes CDR1 ENHRY and CDR2 SYGVKD. The CDR3 is made up of 15 amino acids. Deletions cut 0 bases from V and 2 bases from J, with 11 bases between. For the CDR3, the DNA is TGTGCCATCAGTGAGTCGGTGGCAAAGGCCTACGAGCAGTACTTC. Protein product: CAISESVAKAYEQYF.

This clonotype has at least ten counts. The V call is TRBV7-2, the J call TRBJ2-7; 13 positions agree with TRBD2. V lost 5 bases to trimming and J lost 7 bases; unmatched junction nucleotides: 8. CDR3 length: 15 amino acids. In germline, CDR1 is SGHTA, CDR2 FQGNSA. CDR3 sequence reads: CASSPGLAGPGEQYF. In DNA, the CDR3 is TGTGCCAGCAGCCCGGGACTAGCGGGACCTGGGGAGCAGTACTTC.

This clonotype has a count of ten or more. This chain links TRBV4-3 with TRBJ1-6, with D uncertain. Trimming removed 0 bases from V and 4 bases from J, with 7 bases in between. The CDR3 consists of 15 residues. Germline V lookup: CDR1 LGHNA, CDR2 YSLEER. CDR3 sequence: CASSQDTEYNSPLHF. In DNA, the CDR3 is TGCGCCAGCAGCCAAGATACGGAATATAATTCACCCCTCCACTTT.

Only a few counts were recorded for this clonotype. The chain is built from TRBV30 and TRBJ1-5; TRBD1 might be the D (6 bases). V lost 3 bases and J 3 bases, leaving 15 bases between the germline ends. The CDR3 loop spans 15 amino acids. CDR1 and CDR2 from the germline V gene are GTSNPN and SVGIG (reference sequence). In DNA form, the CDR3 reads TGTGCCTGGAGACCCTCGGGGGGCTACAATCAGCCCCAGCATTTT. It yields the protein CAWRPSGGYNQPQHF.

This clonotype showed up many times. The V gene is TRBV12-3 or TRBV12-4, the J gene TRBJ1-1; unclear D gene. The CDR3 is 13 residues long. The V gene lost 2 bases and the J gene lost 5 bases, with 9 bases spanning the gap. Written as DNA, the CDR3 is TGTGCCAGCAGTTTATACGGGGAAACTGAAGCTTTCTTT. As protein: CASSLYGETEAFF.

This clonotype was detected ten times or more. The rearrangement uses TRBV5-6 and TRBJ2-3, with D uncertain. Deletions cut 2 bases from V and 2 bases from J, with 6 bases between. Germline assignment: CDR1 SGHDT and CDR2 YYEEEE. This CDR3 comprises 13 residues. The CDR3 DNA follows: TGTGCCAGCAGCTTATTATCCACAGATACGCAGTATTTT. This translates into CASSLLSTDTQYF.

This clonotype was seen more than once but under ten times. This sequence joins TRBV6-2 or TRBV6-3 and TRBJ1-1; unclear D gene. The germline V gene encodes CDR1 MNHEY and CDR2 SVGEGT. Trimming removed 0 bases from V and 5 bases from J, with 10 bases in between. The CDR3 loop spans 14 amino acids. The CDR3 reads CASSYSSMETEAFF. DNA for the CDR3: TGTGCCAGCAGTTACTCGTCTATGGAGACTGAAGCTTTCTTT.

The chain combines TRBV15 with TRBJ1-5; no clear D. Germline-derived CDR1 and CDR2 are LNHNV and YYDKDF (reference sequence). V shed 5 bases and J shed 0 bases, with 20 bases lying between them. The CDR3 runs to 18 residues. The CDR3 spells CATSDLGPTTYSNQPQHF. DNA of the CDR3: TGTGCCACCAGCGACCTCGGGCCCACAACATATAGCAATCAGCCCCAGCATTTT.

V usage is TRBV19 and J usage is TRBJ2-3, with D maybe TRBD2 (6 bases). The CDR3 is 15 residues long. Germline V gives CDR1 LNHDA, CDR2 SQIVND (reference sequence). V gave up 2 bases and J gave up 6 bases, with 15 bases separating them. The CDR3 loop reads CASSITGSGLDTQYF. The CDR3 DNA is TGTGCCAGTAGTATAACGGGGAGCGGGCTCGATACGCAGTATTTT.

This clonotype has at least ten counts. V and J are TRBV4-3 and TRBJ1-6, with a possible D match to TRBD1 (6 bases). Germline-derived CDR1 and CDR2 are LGHNA and YSLEER. Trimming shortened V by 4 bases and J by 7 bases, and 20 bases separated the two germline ends. The CDR3 is 17 residues long. The CDR3: CASSLLADRQSNSPLHF. The CDR3 coding sequence is TGCGCCAGCAGCCTCCTCGCCGACAGGCAATCAAATTCACCCCTCCACTTT.

This clonotype appeared many times. The gene calls are TRBV30 and TRBJ1-1; 7 bases are shared with TRBD1. CDR1 and CDR2 (germline): GTSNPN, SVGIG (reference sequence). The CDR3 loop spans 12 amino acids. V dropped 6 bases and J dropped 4; count of bases not matched to a gene: 5. CDR3 sequence: CACEQGGTEAFF. DNA of the CDR3: TGTGCCTGCGAGCAGGGGGGCACTGAAGCTTTCTTT.

This chain links TRBV5-1 with TRBJ1-6, with TRBD1 as a possible D gene (5 bases). The CDR3 totals 13 residues. The germline V gene encodes CDR1 SGHRS and CDR2 YFSETQ. Trimming cost V 0 bases and J 14 bases, with 12 bases left between them. CDR3 amino acids: CASSLEAGVALHF. CDR3 DNA sequence: TGCGCCAGCAGCTTGGAGGCGGGGGTGGCCCTCCACTTT.

This clonotype was seen ten or more times. V gene TRBV18 combines with J gene TRBJ1-1, with 9 bases identical to TRBD1. Germline values: CDR1 KGHSH, CDR2 LQKENI. The CDR3 runs 14 residues. V lost 6 bases, J lost 6 bases, and 8 bases stayed unmatched. Here the CDR3 DNA reads TGTGCCAGCTCGGGAGAAGGACAGGGGTCTGAAGCTTTCTTT. This gives the protein CASSGEGQGSEAFF.

This clonotype is deemed medium-sized (0.01 to 0.1%). CDR3 nucleotide sequence: TGCAGCGCCCGGGGGGCGGAAAAACTGTTTTTT. The encoded protein is CSARGAEKLFF. The chain links TRBV29-1 to TRBJ1-4; D perhaps matches TRBD1 (6 bases). Trimming pared 7 bases from V and 8 bases from J, leaving 11 bases between. The CDR3 has 11 residues. Germline CDR1 SQVTM, CDR2 ANQGSEA.

The table lists this clonotype with many counts. This chain joins TRBV27 and TRBJ2-7, with D perhaps matching TRBD1 (6 bases). In germline, CDR1 is MNHEY, CDR2 SMNVEV (reference sequence). V lost 2 bases and J lost 5, with 7 bases in between. The CDR3 loop spans 12 amino acids. The CDR3 here is CASSLGGNEQYF. DNA for the CDR3: TGTGCCAGCAGTTTAGGGGGCAACGAGCAGTACTTC.

This clonotype was picked up a small number of times. The V and J genes are TRBV6-4 and TRBJ2-2; a weak D match, TRBD2 (5 bases). Trimming stripped 8 bases from V and 5 bases from J, with 21 bases between. This CDR3 is built from 16 residues. CDR1 and CDR2 from the germline V gene are MRHNA and SNTAGT. CDR3 amino acids: CASSLTTTAETGELFF. CDR3 coding DNA: TGTGCCAGCTCCCTTACGACTACAGCGGAGACCGGGGAGCTGTTTTTT.